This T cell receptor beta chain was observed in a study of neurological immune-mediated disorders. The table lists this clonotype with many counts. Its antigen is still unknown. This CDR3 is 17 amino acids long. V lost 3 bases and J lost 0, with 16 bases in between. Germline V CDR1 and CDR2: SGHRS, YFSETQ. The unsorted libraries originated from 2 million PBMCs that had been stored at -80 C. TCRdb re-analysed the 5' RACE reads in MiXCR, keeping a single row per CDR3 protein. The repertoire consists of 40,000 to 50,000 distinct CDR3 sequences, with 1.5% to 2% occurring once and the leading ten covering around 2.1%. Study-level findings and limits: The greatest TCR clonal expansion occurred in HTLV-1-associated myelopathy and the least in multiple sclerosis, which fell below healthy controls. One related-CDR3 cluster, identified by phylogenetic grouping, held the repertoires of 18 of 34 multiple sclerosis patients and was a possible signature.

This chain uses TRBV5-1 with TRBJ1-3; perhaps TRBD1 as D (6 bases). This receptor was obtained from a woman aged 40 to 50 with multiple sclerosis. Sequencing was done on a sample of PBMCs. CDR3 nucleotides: TGCGCCAGCAGCTCGAACCGGGACACGGTCTCTGGAAACACCATATATTTT. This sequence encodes CASSSNRDTVSGNTIYF.